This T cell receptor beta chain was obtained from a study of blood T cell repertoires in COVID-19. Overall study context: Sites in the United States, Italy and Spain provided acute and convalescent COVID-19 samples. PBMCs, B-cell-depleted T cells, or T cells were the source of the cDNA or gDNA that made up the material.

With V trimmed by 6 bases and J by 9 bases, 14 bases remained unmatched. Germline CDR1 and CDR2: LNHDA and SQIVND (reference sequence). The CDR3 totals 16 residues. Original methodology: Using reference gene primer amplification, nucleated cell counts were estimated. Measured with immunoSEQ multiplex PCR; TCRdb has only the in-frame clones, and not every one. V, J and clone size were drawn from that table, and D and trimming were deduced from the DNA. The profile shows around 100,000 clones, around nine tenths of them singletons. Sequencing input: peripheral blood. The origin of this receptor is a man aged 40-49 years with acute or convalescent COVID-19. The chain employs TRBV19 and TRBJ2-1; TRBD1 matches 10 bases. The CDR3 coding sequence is TGTGCCAGTAGCCTCCCGGGACAGGGGAGGGGCATTGAGCAGTTCTTC. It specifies CASSLPGQGRGIEQFF.